A single sample is the source of the 3 T cell receptor beta chains below, sequenced in a study of regulatory T cells in long-lasting Graves disease. The time point was: newly diagnosed GD, antithyroid drugs for less than 3 months. PBMCs provided the RNA from which the TCR library was made. Through Arm-PCR of CDR3 regions and iRepertoire HTBI primers, TCR beta libraries were built. TCRdb reprocessed the multiplex PCR reads with MiXCR, giving one entry per CDR3 protein. The data contain around 250,000 distinct CDR3 sequences, about 18% of them singletons. The data were also submitted as part of a second study, on T cells in Graves' hyperthyroidism and ophthalmopathy.

The sample here was peripheral blood mononuclear cells (PBMCs), taken at new diagnosis, from a patient treated with antithyroid drugs. All receptors derive from a woman in her 30s with Graves disease.

This clonotype has a count of ten or more. The chain uses TRBV6-1 and TRBJ2-7; a possible D gene is TRBD2 (6 bases). CDR1 is MNHNS, CDR2 SASEGT, per germline. The CDR3 spans 13 residues. The ends were cut back, 6 bases at V and 3 bases at J, with 12 bases in the middle. DNA of the CDR3: TGTGCCAGCAGGCGGGATTCAAGCTACGAGCAGTACTTC. This sequence encodes CASRRDSSYEQYF.

In this sample, this clonotype turned up many times. The gene calls are TRBV12-3 or TRBV12-4 and TRBJ1-2; D gene uncertain. Trimming took off 2 bases at V and 6 bases at J, with 13 bases between the two ends. The CDR3 loop spans 14 amino acids. In DNA, the CDR3 is TGTGCCAGCAGTTTAAGTTCGGGGAGAGATGGCTACACCTTC. This encodes CASSLSSGRDGYTF.

This clonotype came up many times. The rearrangement links TRBV6-1 to TRBJ1-2, with TRBD1 matching over 10 bases. J lost 3 bases, V lost 4 bases, and 5 bases had no gene match. The CDR3 runs to 15 residues. Germline V lookup: CDR1 MNHNS, CDR2 SASEGT. The CDR3 bases are TGTGCCAGCAGTGGACAGGGGGCGTCGGACTATGGCTACACCTTC. Translating gives CASSGQGASDYGYTF.